The present entry profiles one TCR beta chain with its context. Noted time point: after neoadjuvant nivolumab, at surgical resection. Most PBMC samples had 480 ng input DNA in six replicates. Assay: immunoSEQ multiplex PCR; the TCRdb copy retains only in-frame clones and omits some. Of about 68,000 clones listed, approximately 85% are singletons. The sample comes from a study of neoadjuvant anti-PD-1 for oral cavity cancer. With 5 bases removed from V and 4 bases from J, the gap between germline ends came to 12 bases. This CDR3 is 14 amino acids long. In germline, CDR1 is MNHNS, CDR2 SASEGT. This specimen consisted of PBMCs, obtained after nivolumab (anti-PD-1) treatment. This clonotype originated in a person between 35 and 79 years old with oral cavity squamous cell carcinoma. The chain is built from TRBV6-1 and TRBJ2-1; possibly TRBD1 or TRBD2 for D (5 bases each). The CDR3 sequence is CASSPPGPYNEQFF. The CDR3 DNA reads TGTGCCAGCAGTCCCCCGGGACCTTACAATGAGCAGTTCTTC.